This TCR beta chain comes out of a study of T-cell memory formation after mild COVID-19. General observations from the study: Pre-infection memory contained some responding clones, which suggested that cross-reactive memory had joined.

This CDR3 contains 13 residues. In TCRdb, the 5' RACE reads were re-called with MiXCR into one record per CDR3 protein. Of tens of thousands of distinct CDR3 sequences in the sample, roughly 6.6% were seen once. This clonotype was counted a few times. Its target is not known. Material for sequencing was PBMCs or a T cell subset sorted from them (not recorded which). The rearrangement links TRBV3-2 to TRBJ2-3; TRBD2 was called by the table and not checked on the DNA. TRBV3-2 constitutes a pseudogene. The origin of this receptor is an adult who had mild COVID-19 (a few samples of this study predate the infection). Cell type and time point are not known. CDR3 sequence: CASRRAFTDTQYF. In nucleotides, the CDR3 is TGTGCCAGCAGGCGGGCCTTCACAGATACGCAGTATTTT.